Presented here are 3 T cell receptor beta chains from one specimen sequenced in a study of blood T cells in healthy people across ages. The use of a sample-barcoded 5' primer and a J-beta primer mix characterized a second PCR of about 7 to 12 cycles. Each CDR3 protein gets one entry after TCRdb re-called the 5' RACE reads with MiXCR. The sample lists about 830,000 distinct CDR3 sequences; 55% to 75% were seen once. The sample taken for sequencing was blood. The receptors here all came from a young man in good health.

CDR3 region: CASSNLQGNEQFF. DNA of the CDR3: TGTGCCAGCAGCAATTTACAGGGGAATGAGCAGTTCTTC. This chain connects TRBV7-2 to TRBJ2-1; 7 positions match TRBD1. Unmatched junction bases numbered 5, after V lost 5 bases and J lost 7 bases. The germline V gene has CDR1 SGHTA and CDR2 FQGNSA. The CDR3 is 13 amino acids.

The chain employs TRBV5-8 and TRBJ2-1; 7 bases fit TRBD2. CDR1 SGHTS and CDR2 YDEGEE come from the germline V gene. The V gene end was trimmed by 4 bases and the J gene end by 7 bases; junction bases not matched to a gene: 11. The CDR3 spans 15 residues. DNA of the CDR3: TGTGCCAGCAGCCCGGGATCCGGGAGGAGAAATGAGCAGTTCTTC. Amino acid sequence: CASSPGSGRRNEQFF. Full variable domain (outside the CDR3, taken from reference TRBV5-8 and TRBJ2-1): EAGVTQSPTHLIKTRGQQATLRCSPISGHTSVYWYQQALGLGLQFLLWYDEGEERNRGNFPPRFSGRQFPNYSSELNVNALELEDSALYLCASSPGSGRRNEQFFGPGTRLTVL.

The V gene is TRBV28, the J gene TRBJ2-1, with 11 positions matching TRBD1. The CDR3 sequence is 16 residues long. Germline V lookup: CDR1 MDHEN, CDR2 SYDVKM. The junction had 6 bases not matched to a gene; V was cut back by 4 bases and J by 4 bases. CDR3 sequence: CASSSVGTGGYNEQFF. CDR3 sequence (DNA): TGTGCCAGCAGTTCCGTCGGGACAGGGGGTTACAATGAGCAGTTCTTC.